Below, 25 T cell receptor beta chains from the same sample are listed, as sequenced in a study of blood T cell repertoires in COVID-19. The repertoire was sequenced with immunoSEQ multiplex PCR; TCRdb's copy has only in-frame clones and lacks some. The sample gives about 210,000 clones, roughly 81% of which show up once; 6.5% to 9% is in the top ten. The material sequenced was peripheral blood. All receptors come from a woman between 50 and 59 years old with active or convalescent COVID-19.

As DNA, the CDR3 is TGCGCCAGCAGCCAGGACAAGAATCAGCCCCAGCATTTT. Its protein product is CASSQDKNQPQHF. V and J are TRBV4-1 and TRBJ1-5, with D tentatively TRBD1 (5 bases). Germline loops: CDR1 MGHRA, CDR2 YSYEKL. The CDR3 has 13 residues. V dropped 3 bases and J dropped 4 bases, with 7 bases sitting between them.

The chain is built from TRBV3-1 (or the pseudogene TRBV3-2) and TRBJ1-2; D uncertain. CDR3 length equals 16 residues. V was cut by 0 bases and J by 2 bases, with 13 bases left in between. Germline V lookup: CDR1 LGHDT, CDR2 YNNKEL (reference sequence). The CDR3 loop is CASSQDWSISNYGYTF. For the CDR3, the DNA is TGTGCCAGCAGCCAAGATTGGTCAATTAGCAACTATGGCTACACCTTC.

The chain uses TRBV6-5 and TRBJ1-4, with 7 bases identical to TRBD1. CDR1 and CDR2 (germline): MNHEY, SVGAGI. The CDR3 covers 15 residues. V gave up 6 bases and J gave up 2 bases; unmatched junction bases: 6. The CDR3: CASSRTGATNEKLFF. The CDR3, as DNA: TGTGCCAGCAGCCGTACAGGGGCTACTAATGAAAAACTGTTTTTT.

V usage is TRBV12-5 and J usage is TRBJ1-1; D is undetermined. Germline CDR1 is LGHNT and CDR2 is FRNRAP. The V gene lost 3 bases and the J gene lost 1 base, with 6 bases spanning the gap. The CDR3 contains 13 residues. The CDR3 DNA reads TGTGCTAGTGGTTTACCTACGAACACTGAAGCTTTCTTT. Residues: CASGLPTNTEAFF.

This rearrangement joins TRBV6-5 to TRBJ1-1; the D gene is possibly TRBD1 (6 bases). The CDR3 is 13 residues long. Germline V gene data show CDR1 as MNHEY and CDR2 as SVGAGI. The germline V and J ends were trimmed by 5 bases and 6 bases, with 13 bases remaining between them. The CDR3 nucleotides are TGTGCCAGCAGTAGGGGGAAGTACGCTGAAGCTTTCTTT. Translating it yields CASSRGKYAEAFF.

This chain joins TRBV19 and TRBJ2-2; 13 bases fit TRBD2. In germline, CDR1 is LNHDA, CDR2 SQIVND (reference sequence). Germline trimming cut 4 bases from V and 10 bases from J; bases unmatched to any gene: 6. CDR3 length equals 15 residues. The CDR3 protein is CASSTTGTSGKELFF. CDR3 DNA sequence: TGTGCCAGTAGTACAACCGGGACTAGCGGGAAGGAGCTGTTTTTT. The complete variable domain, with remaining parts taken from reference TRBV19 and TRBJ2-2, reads DGGITQSPKYLFRKEGQNVTLSCEQNLNHDAMYWYRQDPGQGLRLIYYSQIVNDFQKGDIAEGYSVSREKKESFPLTVTSAQKNPTAFYLCASSTTGTSGKELFFGEGSRLTVL.

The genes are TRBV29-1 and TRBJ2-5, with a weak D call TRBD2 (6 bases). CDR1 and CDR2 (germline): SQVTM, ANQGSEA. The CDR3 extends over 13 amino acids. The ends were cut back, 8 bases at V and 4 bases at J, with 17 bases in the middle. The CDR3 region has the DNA TGCAGCACCCGGCGGGGCCAGGGAGAGACCCAGTACTTC. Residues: CSTRRGQGETQYF.

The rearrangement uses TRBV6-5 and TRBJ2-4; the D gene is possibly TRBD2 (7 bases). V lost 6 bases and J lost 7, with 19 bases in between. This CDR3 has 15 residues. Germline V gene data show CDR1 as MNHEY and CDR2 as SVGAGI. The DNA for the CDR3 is TGTGCCAGCAGCCACCGGGGGGCGCAGGAGAACATTCAGTACTTC. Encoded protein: CASSHRGAQENIQYF.

In DNA form, the CDR3 reads TGTGCCAGCAGCCGGGAGTTAGCCAAAAACATTCAGTACTTC. The encoded protein is CASSRELAKNIQYF. This sequence joins TRBV2 and TRBJ2-4, with a tentative D call TRBD2 (6 bases). Per germline, CDR1 SNHLY and CDR2 FYNNEI. The CDR3 is 14 amino acids. V lost 6 bases and J 0 bases, leaving 9 bases between the germline ends.

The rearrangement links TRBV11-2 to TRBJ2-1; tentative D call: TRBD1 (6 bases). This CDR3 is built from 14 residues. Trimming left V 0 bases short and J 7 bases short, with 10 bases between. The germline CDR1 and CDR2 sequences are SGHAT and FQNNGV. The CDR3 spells CASSLENRANEQFF. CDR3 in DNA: TGTGCCAGCAGCTTAGAGAACAGGGCTAATGAGCAGTTCTTC.

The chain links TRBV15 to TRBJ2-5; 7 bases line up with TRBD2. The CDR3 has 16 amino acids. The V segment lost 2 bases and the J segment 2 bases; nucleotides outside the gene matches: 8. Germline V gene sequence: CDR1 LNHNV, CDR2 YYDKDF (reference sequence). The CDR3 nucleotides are TGTGCCACCAGCAGACCCACCTCTAGCGGTCAAGAGACCCAGTACTTC. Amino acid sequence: CATSRPTSSGQETQYF.

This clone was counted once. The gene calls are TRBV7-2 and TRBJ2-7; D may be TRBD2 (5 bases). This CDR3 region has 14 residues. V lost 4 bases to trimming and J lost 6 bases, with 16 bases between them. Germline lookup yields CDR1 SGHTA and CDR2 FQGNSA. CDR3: CASSSHGVGLEQYF. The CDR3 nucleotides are TGTGCCAGCAGCTCGCACGGGGTAGGCCTCGAGCAGTACTTC. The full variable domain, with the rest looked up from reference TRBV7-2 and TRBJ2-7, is GAGVSQSPSNKVTEKGKDVELRCDPISGHTALYWYRQSLGQGLEFLIYFQGNSAPDKSGLPSDRFSAERTGGSVSTLTIQRTQQEDSAVYLCASSSHGVGLEQYFGPGTRLTVT.

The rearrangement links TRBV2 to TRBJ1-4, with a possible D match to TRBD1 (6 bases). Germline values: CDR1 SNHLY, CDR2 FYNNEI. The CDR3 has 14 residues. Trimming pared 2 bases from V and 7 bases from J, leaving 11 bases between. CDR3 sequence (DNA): TGTGCCAGCAGTGAAAATCAAGGGGGTGAAAAACTGTTTTTT. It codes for CASSENQGGEKLFF.

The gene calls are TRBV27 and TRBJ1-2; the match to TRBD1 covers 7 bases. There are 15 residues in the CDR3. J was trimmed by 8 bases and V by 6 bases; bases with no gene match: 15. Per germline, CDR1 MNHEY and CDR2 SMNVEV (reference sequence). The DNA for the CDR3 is TGTGCCAGCAGAGAACGCACAGGGGCCGGATGGGGCTACACCTTC. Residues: CASRERTGAGWGYTF.

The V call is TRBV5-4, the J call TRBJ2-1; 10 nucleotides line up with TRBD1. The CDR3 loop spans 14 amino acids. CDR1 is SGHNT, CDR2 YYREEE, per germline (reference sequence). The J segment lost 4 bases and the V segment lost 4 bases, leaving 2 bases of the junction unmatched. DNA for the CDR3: TGTGCCAGCAGCGTGGACAGGGGGTACAATGAGCAGTTCTTC. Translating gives CASSVDRGYNEQFF.

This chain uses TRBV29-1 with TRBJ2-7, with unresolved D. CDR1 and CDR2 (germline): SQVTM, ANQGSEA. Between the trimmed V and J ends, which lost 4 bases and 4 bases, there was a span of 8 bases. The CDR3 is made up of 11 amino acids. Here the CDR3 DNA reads TGCAGCGTTGCGCGAGAGTACGAGCAGTACTTC. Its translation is CSVAREYEQYF.

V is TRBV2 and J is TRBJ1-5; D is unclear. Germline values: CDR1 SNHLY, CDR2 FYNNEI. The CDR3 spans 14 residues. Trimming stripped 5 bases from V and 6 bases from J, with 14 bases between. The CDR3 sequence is CASSLRAGVQPQHF. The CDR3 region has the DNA TGTGCCAGCAGTCTCCGGGCCGGGGTTCAGCCCCAGCATTTT. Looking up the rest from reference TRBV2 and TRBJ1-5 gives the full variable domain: EPEVTQTPSHQVTQMGQEVILRCVPISNHLYFYWYRQILGQKVEFLVSFYNNEISEKSEIFDDQFSVERPDGSNFTLKIRSTKLEDSAMYFCASSLRAGVQPQHFGDGTRLSIL.

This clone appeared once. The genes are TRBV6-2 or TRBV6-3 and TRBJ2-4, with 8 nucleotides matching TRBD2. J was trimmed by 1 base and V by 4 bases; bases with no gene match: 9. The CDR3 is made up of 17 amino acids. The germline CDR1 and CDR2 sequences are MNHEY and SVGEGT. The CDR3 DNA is TGTGCCAGCAGTTTAAGAAGTCGGGAGGGGGCCAAAAACATTCAGTACTTC. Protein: CASSLRSREGAKNIQYF.

CDR3 loop: CASSSREGTDTQYF. Written as DNA, the CDR3 is TGCGCCAGCAGCTCGAGGGAGGGGACAGATACGCAGTATTTT. This chain joins TRBV5-1 and TRBJ2-3; 7 nucleotides line up with TRBD2. Losses at the gene ends were 3 bases for V and 3 bases for J; bases not matched to a gene: 4. This CDR3 is 14 amino acids long. Germline V gene lookup returns CDR1 SGHRS and CDR2 YFSETQ.

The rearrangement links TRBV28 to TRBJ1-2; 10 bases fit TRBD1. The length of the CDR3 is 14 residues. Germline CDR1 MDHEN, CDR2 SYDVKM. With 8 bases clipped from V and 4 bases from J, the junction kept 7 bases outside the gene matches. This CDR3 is CASSGTGDFYGYTF. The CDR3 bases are TGTGCCAGCTCCGGGACAGGGGATTTCTATGGCTACACCTTC.

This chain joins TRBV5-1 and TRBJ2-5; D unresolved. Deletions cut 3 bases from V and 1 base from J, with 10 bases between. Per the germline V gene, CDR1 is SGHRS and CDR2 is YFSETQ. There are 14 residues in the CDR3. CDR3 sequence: CASSSGRGQETQYF. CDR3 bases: TGCGCCAGCAGCTCCGGTCGCGGCCAAGAGACCCAGTACTTC. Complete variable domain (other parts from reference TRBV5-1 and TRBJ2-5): KAGVTQTPRYLIKTRGQQVTLSCSPISGHRSVSWYQQTPGQGLQFLFEYFSETQRNKGNFPGRFSGRQFSNSRSEMNVSTLELGDSALYLCASSSGRGQETQYFGPGTRLLVL.

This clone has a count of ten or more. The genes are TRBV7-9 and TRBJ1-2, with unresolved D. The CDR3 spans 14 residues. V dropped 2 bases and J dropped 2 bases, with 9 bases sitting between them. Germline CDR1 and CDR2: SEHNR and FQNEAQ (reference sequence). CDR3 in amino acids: CASSLLGKNYGYTF. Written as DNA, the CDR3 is TGTGCCAGCAGCTTATTGGGCAAGAACTATGGCTACACCTTC.

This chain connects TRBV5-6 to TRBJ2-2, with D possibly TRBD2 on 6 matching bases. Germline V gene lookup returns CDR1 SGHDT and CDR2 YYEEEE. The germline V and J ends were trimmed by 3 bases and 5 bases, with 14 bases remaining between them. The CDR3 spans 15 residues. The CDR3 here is CASSSGPGRTGELFF. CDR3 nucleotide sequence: TGTGCCAGCAGCTCTGGCCCGGGGAGGACCGGGGAGCTGTTTTTT.

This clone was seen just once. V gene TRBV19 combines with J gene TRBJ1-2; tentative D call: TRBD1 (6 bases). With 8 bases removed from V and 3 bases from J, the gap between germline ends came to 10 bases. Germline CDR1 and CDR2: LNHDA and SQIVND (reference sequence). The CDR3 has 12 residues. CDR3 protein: CASGEGDYGYTF. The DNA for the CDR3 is TGTGCCAGTGGAGAGGGGGACTATGGCTACACCTTC.

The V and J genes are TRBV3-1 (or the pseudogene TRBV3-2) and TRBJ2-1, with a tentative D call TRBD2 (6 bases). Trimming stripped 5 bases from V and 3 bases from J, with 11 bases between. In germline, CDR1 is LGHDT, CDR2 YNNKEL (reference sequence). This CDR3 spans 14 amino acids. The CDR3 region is CASSSQTSYNEQFF. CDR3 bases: TGTGCCAGCAGCTCCCAGACTAGCTACAATGAGCAGTTCTTC.